This entry concerns a single T cell receptor (beta chain). Its antigen is undetermined. Some clones are missing from TCRdb's copy, which holds only in-frame ones; the method was immunoSEQ multiplex PCR. The repertoire holds 120,000 or so clones, with over 80% as singletons. The data are from a study of T cell responses to AZD1222 COVID-19 vaccine. Study as a whole: Analyses pooled second doses at about 4 or about 12 weeks. The study, taken as a whole, reports: At study baseline, merely roughly 6 AZD1222 recipients were seropositive.

Germline CDR1 is SGHRS and CDR2 is YFSETQ. Trimming took off 4 bases at V and 1 base at J, with 11 bases between the two ends. The CDR3 runs to 15 residues. The clonotype was recovered from an adult in good health. This chain links TRBV5-1 with TRBJ2-2; tentatively, D is TRBD1 (6 bases). The sample here was peripheral blood, taken on day 0 of AZD1222 vaccination. The CDR3 bases are TGCGCCAGCAGCCCGGGACACCAGAACACCGGGGAGCTGTTTTTT. Translated, it gives CASSPGHQNTGELFF.